This TCR beta chain was sequenced for a study of CD8 T cells in ankylosing spondylitis. Study-level findings and limits: Reports say disease-linked clones showed up significantly more in matched ankylosing spondylitis synovial fluid. Among TCR beta sequences, a motif of 7 to 9 highly homologous variants appeared characteristic of ankylosing spondylitis blood.

This clonotype was picked up many times. Its antigen is undetermined. The CDR3 sequence is 15 residues long. Germline V lookup: CDR1 SGHVS, CDR2 FQNEAQ. V gave up 0 bases and J gave up 8 bases; unmatched junction bases: 5. Quantitative molecular-barcoded 5'-RACE generated the TCR beta libraries. TCRdb reanalysed the 5' RACE reads using MiXCR and keeps one entry per CDR3 protein. This table holds about 220,000 distinct CDR3 sequences, about 10% found once. The chain employs TRBV7-8 and TRBJ1-4; 8 bases fit TRBD1. The source is a male donor with ankylosing spondylitis or in good health (not recorded which). Sequenced sample: blood, either unsorted or a sorted T cell fraction (not recorded which). In DNA, the CDR3 is TGTGCCAGCAGCTTAGCGACAGGGGAGGGCGAAAAACTGTTTTTT. This translates into CASSLATGEGEKLFF.